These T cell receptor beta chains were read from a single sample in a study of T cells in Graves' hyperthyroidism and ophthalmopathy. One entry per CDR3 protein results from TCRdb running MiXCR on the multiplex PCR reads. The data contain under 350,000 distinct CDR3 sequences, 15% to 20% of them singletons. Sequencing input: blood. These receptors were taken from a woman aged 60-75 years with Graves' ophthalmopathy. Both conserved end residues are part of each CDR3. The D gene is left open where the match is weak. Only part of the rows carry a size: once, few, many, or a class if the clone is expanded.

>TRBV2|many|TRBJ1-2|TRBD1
TGTGCCAGCAGAGCCCAGACAGGGGGCAGGAGGGGCTACACCTTC
CASRAQTGGRRGYTF
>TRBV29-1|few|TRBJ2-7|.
TGCAGCATCCCGGTCCCGAGCTCCTACGAGCAGTACTTC
CSIPVPSSYEQYF
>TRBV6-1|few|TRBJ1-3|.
TGTGCCAGCGCGGACAGCTGGGGAAACACCATATATTTT
CASADSWGNTIYF
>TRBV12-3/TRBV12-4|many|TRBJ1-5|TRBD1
TGTGCCAGCAGGCCACAGGGGTTGGGACAGCCCCAGCATTTT
CASRPQGLGQPQHF
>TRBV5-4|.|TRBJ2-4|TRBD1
TGTGCCAGCAGCTCCAGGACAGGTAGTTCCCTAGCCAAAAACATTCAGTACTTC
CASSSRTGSSLAKNIQYF
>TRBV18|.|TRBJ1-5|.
TGTGCCAGCTCACCAAATGCGGGAGGCAATCAGCCCCAGCATTTT
CASSPNAGGNQPQHF
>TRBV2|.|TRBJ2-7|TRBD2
TGTGCCAGCAGTTCCTTAAGGGGACTAGCGGGGGCCTACGAGCAGTACTTC
CASSSLRGLAGAYEQYF
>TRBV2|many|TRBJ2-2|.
TGTGCCAGGCGGGCCACCGGGGAGCTGTTTTTT
CARRATGELFF
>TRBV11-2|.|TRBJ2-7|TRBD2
TGTGCCAGTAACCTCCTAGCGGGTATCCACGAGCAGTACTTC
CASNLLAGIHEQYF
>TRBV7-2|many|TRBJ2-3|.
TGTGCCAGCAGCTTTGGGGCGGGGCCCACAGATACGCAGTATTTT
CASSFGAGPTDTQYF
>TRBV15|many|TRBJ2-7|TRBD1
TGTGCCACCAGCAGAGGTGGACAGGGCAGCGAGCAGTACTTC
CATSRGGQGSEQYF
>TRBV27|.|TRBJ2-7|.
TGTGCCAGCAGTTTGGATAGTTGGGACGGTAAATCCTACGAGCAGTACTTC
CASSLDSWDGKSYEQYF
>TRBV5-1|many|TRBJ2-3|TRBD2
TGCGCCAGCAGCTATGACCGGCCGACACTAGCGAATACGCAGTATTTT
CASSYDRPTLANTQYF
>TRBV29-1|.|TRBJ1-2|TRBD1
TGCAGCGTAAGACAGGGTGGTGGGTATGGCTACACCTTC
CSVRQGGGYGYTF
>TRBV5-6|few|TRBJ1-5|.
TGTGCCAGCAGCTTGTTCGGATATAGCAATCAGCCCCAGCATTTT
CASSLFGYSNQPQHF
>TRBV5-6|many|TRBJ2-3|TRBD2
TGTGCCAGCAGCTTGGGACCGGGACTAGGGGCAGATACGCAGTATTTT
CASSLGPGLGADTQYF
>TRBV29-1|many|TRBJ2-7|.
TGCAGCGTTGAGGGGGTCCCAGACTACGAGCAGTACTTC
CSVEGVPDYEQYF
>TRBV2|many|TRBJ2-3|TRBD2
TGTGCCAGCAGTCGAGCGGGAGGGGCAGATACGCAGTATTTT
CASSRAGGADTQYF
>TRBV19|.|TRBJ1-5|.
TGTGCCAGTAGTTGGGTAGGGGCTCAGCCCCAGCATTTT
CASSWVGAQPQHF
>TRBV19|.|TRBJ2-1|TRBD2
TGTGCCAGTAGTATAGCGGGGGGGACGGTTTCCTACAATGAGCAGTTCTTC
CASSIAGGTVSYNEQFF
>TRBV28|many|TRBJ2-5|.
TGTGCCAGCAGTTTCCCGTCGAGGGGAGAGACCCAGTACTTC
CASSFPSRGETQYF
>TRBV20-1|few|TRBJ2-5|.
TGCAGTGCTAGAGTTTACCAAGAGACCCAGTACTTC
CSARVYQETQYF
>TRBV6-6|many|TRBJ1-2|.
TGTGCCAGCAGTTACTCGTCGGGATTACCTTCCTATGGCTACACCTTC
CASSYSSGLPSYGYTF
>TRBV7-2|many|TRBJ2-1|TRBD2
TGTGCCAGCAGCTTAGGGCGGGGGGGTTCCTACAATGAGCAGTTCTTC
CASSLGRGGSYNEQFF
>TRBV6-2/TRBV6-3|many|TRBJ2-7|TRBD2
TGTGCCAGCAGGAGTCTAGCGGGGGATCCCTACGAGCAGTACTTC
CASRSLAGDPYEQYF
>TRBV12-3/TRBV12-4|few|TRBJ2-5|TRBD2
TGTGCCAGCAGTTTAGTGGGGACGGGGGGGCCGATTAAAGAGACCCAGTACTTC
CASSLVGTGGPIKETQYF
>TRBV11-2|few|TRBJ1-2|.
TGTACCAGCAGCTTAACCCAGGGTGATGGCTACACCTTC
CTSSLTQGDGYTF
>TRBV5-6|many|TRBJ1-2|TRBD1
TGTGCCAGCAGCCGGGACGACAGGGGTTTTGGCTACACCTTC
CASSRDDRGFGYTF
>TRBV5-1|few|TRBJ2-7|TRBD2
TGCGCCAGCACCACTAGCGGGATCCCCTACGAGCAGTACTTC
CASTTSGIPYEQYF
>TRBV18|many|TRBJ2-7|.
TGTGCCAGCTCCCAGAGCCGAGGGGAACCTCCCTACGAGCAGTACTTC
CASSQSRGEPPYEQYF
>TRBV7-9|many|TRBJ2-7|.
TGTGCCAGCAGCTTAGCGAAGGCAGCCTACGAGCAGTACTTC
CASSLAKAAYEQYF
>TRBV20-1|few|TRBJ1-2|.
TGCAGTGCCTGGGGAAGGCACTTAGCTAACTATGGCTACACCTTC
CSAWGRHLANYGYTF
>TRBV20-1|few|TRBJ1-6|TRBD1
TGCAGTGCTAGAGATCCCGGCCAGGGGGGTTCCTATAATTCACCCCTCCACTTT
CSARDPGQGGSYNSPLHF
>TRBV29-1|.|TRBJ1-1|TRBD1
TGCAGCGTTCAGGGGGCGAGTACTGAAGCTTTCTTT
CSVQGASTEAFF
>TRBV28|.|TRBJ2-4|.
TGTGCCAGCAGGAAGCGTGTGACCAAAAACATTCAGTACTTC
CASRKRVTKNIQYF
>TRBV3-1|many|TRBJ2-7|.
TGTGCCAGCAGCCAAGGGACAGTCCCCTACCAGCAGTACTTC
CASSQGTVPYQQYF
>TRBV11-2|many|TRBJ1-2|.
TGTGCCAGCAGATCTGGGACGGTGAACTATGGCTACACCTTC
CASRSGTVNYGYTF